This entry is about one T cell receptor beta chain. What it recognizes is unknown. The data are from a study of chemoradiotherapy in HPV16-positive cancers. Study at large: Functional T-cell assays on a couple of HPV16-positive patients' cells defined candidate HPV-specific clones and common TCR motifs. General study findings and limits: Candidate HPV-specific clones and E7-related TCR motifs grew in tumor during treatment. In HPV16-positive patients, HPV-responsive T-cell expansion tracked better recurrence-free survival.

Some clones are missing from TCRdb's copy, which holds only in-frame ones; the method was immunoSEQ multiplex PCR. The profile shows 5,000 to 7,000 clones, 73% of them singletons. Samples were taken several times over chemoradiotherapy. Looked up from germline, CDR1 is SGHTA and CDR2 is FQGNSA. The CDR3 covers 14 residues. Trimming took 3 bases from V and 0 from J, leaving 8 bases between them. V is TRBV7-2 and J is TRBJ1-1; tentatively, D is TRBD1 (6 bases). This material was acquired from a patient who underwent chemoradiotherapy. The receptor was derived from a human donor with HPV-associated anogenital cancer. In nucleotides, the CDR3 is TGTGCCAGCAGCTTGGGACAACTGAACACTGAAGCTTTCTTT. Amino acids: CASSLGQLNTEAFF.